This T cell receptor (beta chain) was found in a study of T cells in Graves' hyperthyroidism and ophthalmopathy. Researchers amplified the TCR beta CDR3 regions from RNA transcripts. The TCR CDR3 was amplified in a first-round RT-PCR using the HTBI primer set. From the multiplex PCR reads, TCRdb called clonotypes with MiXCR, one entry per CDR3 protein. The sample yields fewer than 700,000 distinct CDR3 sequences, more than 15% seen once. The table lists this clonotype with many counts. J gave up 6 bases and V 5 bases, and 4 bases lay outside the gene matches. This CDR3 has 13 residues. Germline loops: CDR1 SGHAT, CDR2 FQNNGV.

This chain joins TRBV11-2 and TRBJ1-1, with 9 bases lining up with TRBD1. The sequence came from a woman between 18 and 29 years old with Graves' ophthalmopathy. Sequencing used blood. The CDR3 region is CASSLGQGPEAFF. The CDR3 nucleotides are TGTGCCAGCAGCCTGGGACAGGGCCCTGAAGCTTTCTTT.